These T cell receptor beta chains were read from a single sample in a study of TIL therapy for anti-PD-1-resistant metastatic lung cancer. The method was immunoSEQ multiplex PCR; TCRdb's version includes in-frame clones alone and lacks a portion of them. The sample has more than 90,000 clones, roughly 65% seen once. The sequenced sample was tumor tissue, obtained at baseline. The source is a person aged 30 to 80 with non-small cell lung cancer. Each CDR3 is given with its conserved first and last residue. The D gene is left open where the match is weak. The size field is filled for only some rows; it gives once, few, many or a size class.

D gene: .
clone size: .
J gene: TRBJ2-7
V gene: TRBV28
CDR3 DNA: TGTGCCAGCAGCCTAACCGGGACACTCTCCTACGAGCAGTACTTC
CDR3 protein: CASSLTGTLSYEQYF

D gene: TRBD1
clone size: .
J gene: TRBJ1-5
V gene: TRBV19
CDR3 DNA: TGTGCCAGTAGTACCGCGGACAGGGACTGGCATTTT
CDR3 protein: CASSTADRDWHF

D gene: .
clone size: medium-sized
J gene: TRBJ2-1
V gene: TRBV19
CDR3 DNA: TGTGCCAGTAGTATGACAGGCCTTAGGGAGCAGTTCTTC
CDR3 protein: CASSMTGLREQFF

D gene: TRBD1
clone size: .
J gene: TRBJ1-2
V gene: TRBV6-5
CDR3 DNA: TGTGCCAGCAGCCCCCGACAGGGATCCTATGGCTACACCTTC
CDR3 protein: CASSPRQGSYGYTF

D gene: .
clone size: .
J gene: TRBJ1-2
V gene: TRBV30
CDR3 DNA: TGTGCCTGGGCGCCCTCCCACCGGAGGACAAGGGGCTACACCTTC
CDR3 protein: CAWAPSHRRTRGYTF

D gene: .
clone size: .
J gene: TRBJ1-2
V gene: TRBV28
CDR3 DNA: TGTGCCAGCACCCCCCACTCGGGGGAATATGGCTACACCTTC
CDR3 protein: CASTPHSGEYGYTF

D gene: TRBD2
clone size: .
J gene: TRBJ2-7
V gene: TRBV7-3
CDR3 DNA: TGTGCCAGCAGCTTAGACCCGGGAGGCGAGCAGTACTTC
CDR3 protein: CASSLDPGGEQYF

D gene: TRBD1
clone size: .
J gene: TRBJ1-2
V gene: TRBV6-4
CDR3 DNA: TGTGCCAGCAGTCCGACAGGGGCCTATGGCTACACCTTC
CDR3 protein: CASSPTGAYGYTF

D gene: .
clone size: .
J gene: TRBJ1-1
V gene: TRBV7-9
CDR3 DNA: TGTGCCAGCAGCTTAGATATGGGAACTGAAGCTTTCTTT
CDR3 protein: CASSLDMGTEAFF

D gene: TRBD2
clone size: .
J gene: TRBJ2-5
V gene: TRBV11-2
CDR3 DNA: TGTGCCAGCAGCTTCGGGACTAGCGGAGGAGAGACCCAGTACTTC
CDR3 protein: CASSFGTSGGETQYF

D gene: TRBD1
clone size: .
J gene: TRBJ1-1
V gene: TRBV7-2
CDR3 DNA: TGTGCCAGCAGCTTAGTGTATGGAGGACAGGGTAGGGTGAGCACTGAAGCTTTCTTT
CDR3 protein: CASSLVYGGQGRVSTEAFF

D gene: .
clone size: .
J gene: TRBJ2-5
V gene: TRBV3-1/TRBV3-2
CDR3 DNA: TGTGCCAGCAGCCCGTGGACAGCCCAAGAGACCCAGTACTTC
CDR3 protein: CASSPWTAQETQYF

D gene: .
clone size: .
J gene: TRBJ2-2
V gene: TRBV4-1
CDR3 DNA: TGCGCCAGCAGCCAAGTGGGGGGCGCGCGGGAGCTGTTTTTT
CDR3 protein: CASSQVGGARELFF

D gene: .
clone size: .
J gene: TRBJ1-5
V gene: TRBV4-1
CDR3 DNA: TGCGCCAGCAGCCAAGCAGAAAGCGTGGGACTCTATCAGCCCCAGCATTTT
CDR3 protein: CASSQAESVGLYQPQHF

D gene: .
clone size: few
J gene: TRBJ2-7
V gene: TRBV7-9
CDR3 DNA: TGTGCCAGCAGCCTATCGACTTACGAGCAGTACTTC
CDR3 protein: CASSLSTYEQYF

D gene: .
clone size: few
J gene: TRBJ1-2
V gene: TRBV11-2
CDR3 DNA: TGTGCCAGCAGCCTCAAGGCACAGACCTATGGCTACACCTTC
CDR3 protein: CASSLKAQTYGYTF

D gene: TRBD2
clone size: few
J gene: TRBJ2-3
V gene: TRBV6-6
CDR3 DNA: TGTGCCAGCAGTCCCTCCAGCGGGGGAACATACACAGATACGCAGTATTTT
CDR3 protein: CASSPSSGGTYTDTQYF

D gene: .
clone size: once
J gene: TRBJ2-7
V gene: TRBV18
CDR3 DNA: TGTGCCAGCTCACCACTCGAAGGGGTTGAGCAGTACTTC
CDR3 protein: CASSPLEGVEQYF

D gene: .
clone size: .
J gene: TRBJ2-1
V gene: TRBV7-8
CDR3 DNA: TGTGCCAGCAGCTTAGAAGAAGGCTACAATGAGCAGTTCTTC
CDR3 protein: CASSLEEGYNEQFF

D gene: .
clone size: .
J gene: TRBJ2-5
V gene: TRBV6-5
CDR3 DNA: TGTGCCAGCAGTTATTCGGGGGGCTGGAAGACCCAGTACTTC
CDR3 protein: CASSYSGGWKTQYF

D gene: .
clone size: .
J gene: TRBJ2-5
V gene: TRBV7-2
CDR3 DNA: TGTGCCAGCAGCTCCCCCTTGGGTGGGGGCGAGACCCAGTACTTC
CDR3 protein: CASSSPLGGGETQYF

D gene: .
clone size: .
J gene: TRBJ2-3
V gene: TRBV12-2
CDR3 DNA: TGTGCAAGTCGCTCCCCTCTTGCGACAGATACGCAGTATTTT
CDR3 protein: CASRSPLATDTQYF

D gene: TRBD1
clone size: .
J gene: TRBJ1-6
V gene: TRBV3-1/TRBV3-2
CDR3 DNA: TGTGCCAGCAGCCCTCGCCGGCAGGGGGCTAAATCACCCCTCCACTTT
CDR3 protein: CASSPRRQGAKSPLHF

D gene: .
clone size: few
J gene: TRBJ1-4
V gene: TRBV20-1
CDR3 DNA: TGCAGTGCTAGAGTTATGGGGCATCCACTTTTT
CDR3 protein: CSARVMGHPLF

D gene: TRBD1
clone size: .
J gene: TRBJ1-4
V gene: TRBV4-1
CDR3 DNA: TGCGCCAGCAGCCAAGGACCGGGACAGCGTAATGAAAAACTGTTTTTT
CDR3 protein: CASSQGPGQRNEKLFF

D gene: .
clone size: .
J gene: TRBJ2-7
V gene: TRBV19
CDR3 DNA: TGTGCCAGTAGCCTTACCCAGACAGACTACGAGCAGTACTTC
CDR3 protein: CASSLTQTDYEQYF

D gene: .
clone size: once
J gene: TRBJ1-1
V gene: TRBV28
CDR3 DNA: TGTGCCAGCAGGCTACTCGGGGGTGGGACTGAAGCTTTCTTT
CDR3 protein: CASRLLGGGTEAFF

D gene: TRBD1
clone size: .
J gene: TRBJ2-1
V gene: TRBV18
CDR3 DNA: TGTGCCAGCTTCAAACAGGGGATCTCCTACAATGAGCAGTTCTTC
CDR3 protein: CASFKQGISYNEQFF

D gene: .
clone size: .
J gene: TRBJ2-3
V gene: TRBV11-3
CDR3 DNA: TGTGCCAGCAGCTTAGGAAGTAGCACAGATACGCAGTATTTT
CDR3 protein: CASSLGSSTDTQYF

D gene: .
clone size: .
J gene: TRBJ2-3
V gene: TRBV10-3
CDR3 DNA: TGTGCCATCAAATCGGGAGAGACAGATACGCAGTATTTT
CDR3 protein: CAIKSGETDTQYF

D gene: .
clone size: .
J gene: TRBJ2-1
V gene: TRBV4-3
CDR3 DNA: TGCGCCAGCAGCCAAGAGGGAAGGACACCCTACAATGAGCAGTTCTTC
CDR3 protein: CASSQEGRTPYNEQFF

D gene: .
clone size: .
J gene: TRBJ1-4
V gene: TRBV6-5
CDR3 DNA: TGTGCCAGCAGGTACACTGCAGGGGCTGCTAATGAAAAACTGTTTTTT
CDR3 protein: CASRYTAGAANEKLFF

D gene: .
clone size: .
J gene: TRBJ1-5
V gene: TRBV4-1
CDR3 DNA: TGCGCCAGCAGCCAAGGGATGAATCAGCCCCAGCATTTT
CDR3 protein: CASSQGMNQPQHF

D gene: TRBD1
clone size: .
J gene: TRBJ1-5
V gene: TRBV5-8
CDR3 DNA: TGTGCCAGCAGCTACTACAGGGGGAGCAATCAGCCCCAGCATTTT
CDR3 protein: CASSYYRGSNQPQHF

D gene: TRBD2
clone size: few
J gene: TRBJ2-5
V gene: TRBV7-2
CDR3 DNA: TGTGCCAGCAGCCCCGGGACTAGCGGGGGGACCCAGTACTTC
CDR3 protein: CASSPGTSGGTQYF

D gene: TRBD1
clone size: .
J gene: TRBJ1-6
V gene: TRBV6-2/TRBV6-3
CDR3 DNA: TGTGCCAGCAGTTCCGGGACAGCAAAGAGCTCCTATAATTCACCCCTCCACTTT
CDR3 protein: CASSSGTAKSSYNSPLHF

D gene: .
clone size: .
J gene: TRBJ2-7
V gene: TRBV6-5
CDR3 DNA: TGTGCCAGCAGTTACGTGGGGGCGGGAGTAGGCGAGCAGTACTTC
CDR3 protein: CASSYVGAGVGEQYF

D gene: .
clone size: .
J gene: TRBJ2-3
V gene: TRBV7-2
CDR3 DNA: TGTGCCAGCAGCTTAGACCCGGGAGCCCAGGCAGATACGCAGTATTTT
CDR3 protein: CASSLDPGAQADTQYF

D gene: TRBD2
clone size: .
J gene: TRBJ2-7
V gene: TRBV11-1
CDR3 DNA: TGTGCCAGCAGCTTTGTAGCGGGAGCGACCTACGAGCAGTACTTC
CDR3 protein: CASSFVAGATYEQYF

D gene: .
clone size: .
J gene: TRBJ1-2
V gene: TRBV29-1
CDR3 DNA: TGCAGCGTTGAAGATTTGTGGTCAGGGGAAAATGGCGTAGGCTACACCTTC
CDR3 protein: CSVEDLWSGENGVGYTF